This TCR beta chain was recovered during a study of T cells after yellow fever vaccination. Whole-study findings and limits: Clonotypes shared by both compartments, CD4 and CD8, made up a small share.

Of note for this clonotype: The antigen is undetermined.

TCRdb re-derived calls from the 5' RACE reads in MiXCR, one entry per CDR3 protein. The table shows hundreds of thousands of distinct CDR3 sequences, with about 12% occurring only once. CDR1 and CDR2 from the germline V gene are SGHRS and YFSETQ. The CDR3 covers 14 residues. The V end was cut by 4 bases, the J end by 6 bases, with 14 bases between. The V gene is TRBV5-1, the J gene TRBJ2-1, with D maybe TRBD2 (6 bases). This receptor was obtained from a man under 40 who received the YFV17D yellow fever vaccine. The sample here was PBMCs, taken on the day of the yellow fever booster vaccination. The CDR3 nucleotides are TGCGCCAGCAGCAAAGGCACTAGCATCAATGAGCAGTTCTTC. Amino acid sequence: CASSKGTSINEQFF. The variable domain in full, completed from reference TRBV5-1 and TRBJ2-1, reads KAGVTQTPRYLIKTRGQQVTLSCSPISGHRSVSWYQQTPGQGLQFLFEYFSETQRNKGNFPGRFSGRQFSNSRSEMNVSTLELGDSALYLCASSKGTSINEQFFGPGTRLTVL.